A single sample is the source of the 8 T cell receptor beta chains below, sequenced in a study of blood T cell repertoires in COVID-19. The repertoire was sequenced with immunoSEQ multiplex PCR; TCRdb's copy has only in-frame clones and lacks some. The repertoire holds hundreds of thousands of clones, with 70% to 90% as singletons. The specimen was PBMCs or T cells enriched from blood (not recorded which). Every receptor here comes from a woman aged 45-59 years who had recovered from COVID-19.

CDR3 amino acids: CASSQDGASGRETQYF. DNA of the CDR3: TGTGCCAGCAGCCAAGATGGGGCTAGCGGGAGGGAGACCCAGTACTTC. The chain carries TRBV3-1 (or the pseudogene TRBV3-2) and TRBJ2-5; 11 bases map to TRBD2. This CDR3 spans 16 amino acids. The junction had 5 bases not matched to a gene; V was cut back by 0 bases and J by 5 bases. Germline CDR1 and CDR2: LGHDT and YNNKEL (reference sequence).

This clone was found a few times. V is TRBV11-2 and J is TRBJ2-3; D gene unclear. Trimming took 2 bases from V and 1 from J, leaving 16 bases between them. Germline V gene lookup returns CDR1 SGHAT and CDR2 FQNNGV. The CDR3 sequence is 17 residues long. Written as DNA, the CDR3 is TGTGCCAGCAGCTTAAGTCTAGGTGCCGGCCGCACAGATACGCAGTATTTT. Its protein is CASSLSLGAGRTDTQYF.

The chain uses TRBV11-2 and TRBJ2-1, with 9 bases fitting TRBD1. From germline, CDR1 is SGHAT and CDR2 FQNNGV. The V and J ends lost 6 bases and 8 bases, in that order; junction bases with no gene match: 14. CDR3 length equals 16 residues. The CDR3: CASRFPWGQGADEQFF. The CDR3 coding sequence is TGTGCCAGCAGGTTCCCGTGGGGACAGGGAGCCGATGAGCAGTTCTTC. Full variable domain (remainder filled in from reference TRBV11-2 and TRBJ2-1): EAGVAQSPRYKIIEKRQSVAFWCNPISGHATLYWYQQILGQGPKLLIQFQNNGVVDDSQLPKDRFSAERLKGVDSTLKIQPAKLEDSAVYLCASRFPWGQGADEQFFGPGTRLTVL.

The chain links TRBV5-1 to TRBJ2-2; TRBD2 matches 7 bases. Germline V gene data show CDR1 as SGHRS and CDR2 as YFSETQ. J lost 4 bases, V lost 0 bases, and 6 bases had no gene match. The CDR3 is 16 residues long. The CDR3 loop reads CASSLVGGAPTGELFF. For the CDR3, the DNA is TGCGCCAGCAGCTTGGTGGGAGGGGCACCCACCGGGGAGCTGTTTTTT.

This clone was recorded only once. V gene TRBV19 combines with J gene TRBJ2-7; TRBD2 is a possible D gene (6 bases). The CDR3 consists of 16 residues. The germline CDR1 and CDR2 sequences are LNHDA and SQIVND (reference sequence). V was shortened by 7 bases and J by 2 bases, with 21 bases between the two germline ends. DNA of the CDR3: TGTGCCAGTATAAGGGCTCTTCGGGAGACCGCCTACGAGCAGTACTTC. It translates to CASIRALRETAYEQYF.

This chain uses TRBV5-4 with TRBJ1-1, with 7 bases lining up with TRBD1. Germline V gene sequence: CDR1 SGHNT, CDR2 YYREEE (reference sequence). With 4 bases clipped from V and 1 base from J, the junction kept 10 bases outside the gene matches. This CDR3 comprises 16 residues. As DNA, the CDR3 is TGTGCCAGCAGCACACCACAGGGGAGCACGAACACTGAAGCTTTCTTT. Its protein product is CASSTPQGSTNTEAFF. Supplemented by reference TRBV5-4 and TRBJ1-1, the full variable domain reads ETGVTQSPTHLIKTRGQQVTLRCSSQSGHNTVSWYQQALGQGPQFIFQYYREEENGRGNFPPRFSGLQFPNYSSELNVNALELDDSALYLCASSTPQGSTNTEAFFGQGTRLTVV.

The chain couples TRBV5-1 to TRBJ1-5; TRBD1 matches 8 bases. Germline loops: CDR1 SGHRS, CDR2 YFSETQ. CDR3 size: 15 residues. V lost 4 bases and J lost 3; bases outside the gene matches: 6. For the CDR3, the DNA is TGCGCCAGCAGCCTCGGGACAGGTCCCAATCAGCCCCAGCATTTT. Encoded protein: CASSLGTGPNQPQHF.

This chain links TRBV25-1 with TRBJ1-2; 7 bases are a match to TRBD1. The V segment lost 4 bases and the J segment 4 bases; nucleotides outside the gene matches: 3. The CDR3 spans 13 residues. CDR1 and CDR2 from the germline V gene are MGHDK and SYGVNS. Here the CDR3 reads CASSVRTGYGYTF. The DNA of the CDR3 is TGTGCCAGCAGTGTCCGGACAGGCTATGGCTACACCTTC.